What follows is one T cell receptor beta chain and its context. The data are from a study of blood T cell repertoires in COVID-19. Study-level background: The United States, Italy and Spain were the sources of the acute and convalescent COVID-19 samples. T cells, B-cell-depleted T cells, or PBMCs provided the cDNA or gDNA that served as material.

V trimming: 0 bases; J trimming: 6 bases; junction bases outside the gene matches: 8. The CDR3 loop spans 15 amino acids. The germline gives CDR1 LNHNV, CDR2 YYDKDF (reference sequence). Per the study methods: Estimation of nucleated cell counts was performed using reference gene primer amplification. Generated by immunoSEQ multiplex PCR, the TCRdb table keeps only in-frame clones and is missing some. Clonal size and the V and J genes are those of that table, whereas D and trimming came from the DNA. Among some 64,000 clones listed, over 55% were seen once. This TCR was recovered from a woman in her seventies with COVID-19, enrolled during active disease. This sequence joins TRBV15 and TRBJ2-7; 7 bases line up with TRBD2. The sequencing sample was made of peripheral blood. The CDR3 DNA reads TGTGCCACCAGCAGAGACTATGGCGGGAGTGGCGAGCAGTACGTC. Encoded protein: CATSRDYGGSGEQYV.